The present entry profiles one TCR beta chain with its context. The antigen remains unidentified. Clones were sequenced by immunoSEQ multiplex PCR, and TCRdb holds only the in-frame ones, with some missing. The table lists around 13,000 clones, around 68% of them singletons. The data were taken from a study of tumor-infiltrating lymphocytes in localized non-small cell lung cancer. Study findings and constraints: Available tissue quantity limited TCR sequencing to a patient subset.

CDR1 and CDR2 (germline): SGHTA, FQGNSA. The ends lost 11 bases at V and 2 bases at J; junction bases unmatched: 14. The CDR3 loop spans 15 amino acids. Sequencing was carried out using uninvolved lung tissue not adjacent to the tumor. The clonotype comes from a human donor with non-small cell lung cancer. This chain uses TRBV7-2 with TRBJ2-5; 7 bases line up with TRBD1. Written as DNA, the CDR3 is TGTGCCTCCGGCTTGGGGGACAGCCTTCAAGAGACCCAGTACTTC. It is translated as CASGLGDSLQETQYF.